The clone carrying this TCR beta chain was detected only a few times. The data stem from a study of response to subunit inactivated influenza vaccine. TCRdb recomputed calls from the RT-PCR reads with MiXCR, one row per CDR3 protein. The data show some 640,000 distinct CDR3 sequences, approximately 13% seen once. The sample consisted of PBMCs from blood, taken around 14 days before vaccination. The receptor comes from a man aged 50-59 years who received an inactivated influenza vaccine.

The chain's CDR3 is CASSSRLALQETQYF. The CDR3 DNA reads as TGTGCCAGCAGCAGCCGCCTAGCGTTACAAGAGACCCAGTACTTC. The V call is TRBV6-2 or TRBV6-3, the J call TRBJ2-5, with a possible D match to TRBD2 (6 bases). V lost 6 bases and J 2 bases, leaving 16 bases between the germline ends. Germline V lookup: CDR1 MNHEY, CDR2 SVGEGT. This CDR3 has 15 amino acids.